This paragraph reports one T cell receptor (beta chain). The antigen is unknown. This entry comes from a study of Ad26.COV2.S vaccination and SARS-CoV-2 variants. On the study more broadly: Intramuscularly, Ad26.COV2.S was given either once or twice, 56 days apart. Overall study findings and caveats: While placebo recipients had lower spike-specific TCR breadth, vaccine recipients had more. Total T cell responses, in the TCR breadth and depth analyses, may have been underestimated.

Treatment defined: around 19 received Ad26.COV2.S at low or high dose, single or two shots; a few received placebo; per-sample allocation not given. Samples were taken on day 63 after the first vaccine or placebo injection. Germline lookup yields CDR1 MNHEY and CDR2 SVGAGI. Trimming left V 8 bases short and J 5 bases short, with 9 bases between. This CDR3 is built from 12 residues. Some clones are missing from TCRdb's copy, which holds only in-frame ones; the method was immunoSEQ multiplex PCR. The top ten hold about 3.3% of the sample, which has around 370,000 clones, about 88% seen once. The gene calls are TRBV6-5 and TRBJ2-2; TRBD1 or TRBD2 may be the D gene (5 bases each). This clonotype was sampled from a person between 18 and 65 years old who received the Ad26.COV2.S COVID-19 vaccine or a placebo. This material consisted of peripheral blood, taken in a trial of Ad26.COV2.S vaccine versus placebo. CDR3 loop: CASVWGTGELFF. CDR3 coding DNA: TGTGCCAGCGTTTGGGGGACCGGGGAGCTGTTTTTT.